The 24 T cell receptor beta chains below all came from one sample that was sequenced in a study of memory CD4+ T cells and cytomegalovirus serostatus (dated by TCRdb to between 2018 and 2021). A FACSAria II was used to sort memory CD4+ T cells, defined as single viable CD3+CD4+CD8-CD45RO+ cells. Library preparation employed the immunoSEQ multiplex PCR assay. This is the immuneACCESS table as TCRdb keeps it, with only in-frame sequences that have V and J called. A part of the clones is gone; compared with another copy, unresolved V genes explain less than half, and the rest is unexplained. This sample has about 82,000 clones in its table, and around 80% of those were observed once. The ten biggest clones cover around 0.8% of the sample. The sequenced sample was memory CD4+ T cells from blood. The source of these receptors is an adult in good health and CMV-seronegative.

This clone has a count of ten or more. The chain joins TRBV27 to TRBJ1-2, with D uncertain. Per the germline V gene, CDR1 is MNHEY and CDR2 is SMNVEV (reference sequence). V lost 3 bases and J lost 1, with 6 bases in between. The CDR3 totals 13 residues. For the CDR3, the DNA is TGTGCCAGCAGTTTCACTTATAACTATGGCTACACCTTC. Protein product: CASSFTYNYGYTF.

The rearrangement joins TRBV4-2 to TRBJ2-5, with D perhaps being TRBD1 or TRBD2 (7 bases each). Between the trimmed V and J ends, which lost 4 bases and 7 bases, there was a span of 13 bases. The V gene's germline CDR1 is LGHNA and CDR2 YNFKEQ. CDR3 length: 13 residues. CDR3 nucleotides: TGTGCCAGCAGCCCAGGGGGGGGGTGGACCCAGTACTTC. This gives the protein CASSPGGGWTQYF.

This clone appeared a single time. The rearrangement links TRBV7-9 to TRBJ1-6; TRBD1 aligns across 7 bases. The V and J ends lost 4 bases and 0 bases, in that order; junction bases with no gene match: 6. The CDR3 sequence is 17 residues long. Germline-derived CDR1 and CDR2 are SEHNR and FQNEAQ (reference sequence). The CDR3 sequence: CASSSRDSSSYNSPLHF. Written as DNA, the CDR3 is TGTGCCAGCAGCTCTAGGGACAGCAGCTCCTATAATTCACCCCTCCACTTT.

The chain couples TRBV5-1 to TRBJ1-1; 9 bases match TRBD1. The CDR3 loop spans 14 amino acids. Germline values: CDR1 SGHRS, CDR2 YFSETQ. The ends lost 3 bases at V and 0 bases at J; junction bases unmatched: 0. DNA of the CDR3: TGCGCCAGCAGCTGGGACAGGGTGAACACTGAAGCTTTCTTT. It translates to CASSWDRVNTEAFF.

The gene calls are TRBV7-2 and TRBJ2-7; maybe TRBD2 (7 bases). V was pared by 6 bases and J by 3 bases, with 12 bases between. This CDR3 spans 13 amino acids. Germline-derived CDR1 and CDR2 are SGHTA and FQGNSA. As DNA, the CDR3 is TGTGCCAGCAGGGCGGGGGCCTTCTACGAGCAGTACTTC. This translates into CASRAGAFYEQYF. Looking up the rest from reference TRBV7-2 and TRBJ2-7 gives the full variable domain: GAGVSQSPSNKVTEKGKDVELRCDPISGHTALYWYRQSLGQGLEFLIYFQGNSAPDKSGLPSDRFSAERTGGSVSTLTIQRTQQEDSAVYLCASRAGAFYEQYFGPGTRLTVT.

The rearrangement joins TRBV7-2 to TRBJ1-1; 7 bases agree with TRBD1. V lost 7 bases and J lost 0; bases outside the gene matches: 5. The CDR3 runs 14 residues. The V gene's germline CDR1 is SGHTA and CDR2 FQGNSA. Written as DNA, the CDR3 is TGTGCCAGCACTTCGGACAGGATGAACACTGAAGCTTTCTTT. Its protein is CASTSDRMNTEAFF.

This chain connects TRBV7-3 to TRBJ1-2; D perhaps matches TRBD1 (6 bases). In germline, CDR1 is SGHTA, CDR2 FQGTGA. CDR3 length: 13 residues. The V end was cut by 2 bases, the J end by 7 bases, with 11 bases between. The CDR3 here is CASSLAGGSGYTF. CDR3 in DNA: TGTGCCAGCAGCTTAGCGGGGGGCTCTGGCTACACCTTC.

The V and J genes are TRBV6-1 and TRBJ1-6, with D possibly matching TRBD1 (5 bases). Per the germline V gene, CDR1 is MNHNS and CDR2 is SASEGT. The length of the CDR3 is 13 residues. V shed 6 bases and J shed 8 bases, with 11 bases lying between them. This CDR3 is CASRVEGDSPLHF. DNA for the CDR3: TGTGCCAGCAGAGTAGAAGGGGATTCACCCCTCCACTTT.

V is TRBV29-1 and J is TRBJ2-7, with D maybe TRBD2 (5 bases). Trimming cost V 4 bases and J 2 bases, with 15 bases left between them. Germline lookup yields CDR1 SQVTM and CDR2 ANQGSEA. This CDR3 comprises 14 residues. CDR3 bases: TGCAGCGTTGTTACCGGACTCTACACCTACGAGCAGTACTTC. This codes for CSVVTGLYTYEQYF.

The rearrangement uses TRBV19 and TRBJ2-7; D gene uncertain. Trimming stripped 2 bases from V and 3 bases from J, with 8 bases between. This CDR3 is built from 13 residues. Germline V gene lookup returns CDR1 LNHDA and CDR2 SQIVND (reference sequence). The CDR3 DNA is TGTGCCAGTAGTATATCTGGGATCTACGAGCAGTACTTC. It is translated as CASSISGIYEQYF.

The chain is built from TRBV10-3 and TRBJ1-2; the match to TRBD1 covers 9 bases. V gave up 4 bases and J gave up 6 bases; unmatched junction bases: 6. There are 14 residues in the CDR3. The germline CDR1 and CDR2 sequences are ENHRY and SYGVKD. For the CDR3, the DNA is TGTGCCATCAGTGTAAACAGGGGGCAGGATGGCTACACCTTC. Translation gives CAISVNRGQDGYTF.

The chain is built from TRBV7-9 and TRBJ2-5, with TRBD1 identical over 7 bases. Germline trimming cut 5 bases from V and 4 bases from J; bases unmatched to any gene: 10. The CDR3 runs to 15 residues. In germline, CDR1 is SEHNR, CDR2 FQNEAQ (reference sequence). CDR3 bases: TGTGCCAGCAGCACTAACCGGGACAGAGCAGAGACCCAGTACTTC. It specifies CASSTNRDRAETQYF.

The CDR3 reads CASSRRATADTQYF. The DNA of the CDR3 is TGTGCCAGCAGTCGCCGTGCGACGGCAGATACGCAGTATTTT. V is TRBV25-1 and J is TRBJ2-3; D not resolved. Germline CDR1 reads MGHDK; CDR2 reads SYGVNS. Trimming cost V 5 bases and J 4 bases, with 13 bases left between them. CDR3 length: 14 residues.

CDR3 sequence: CASSHRIGYEQYF. For the CDR3, the DNA is TGTGCCAGCAGTCACAGAATTGGCTACGAGCAGTACTTC. V gene TRBV5-4 combines with J gene TRBJ2-7; no firm D call. The germline V and J ends were trimmed by 5 bases and 3 bases, with 12 bases remaining between them. This CDR3 is 13 amino acids long. Per the germline V gene, CDR1 is SGHNT and CDR2 is YYREEE (reference sequence).

The CDR3 DNA sequence: TGTGCCATCAGTGATGGACAACCATTTAACTATGGCTACACCTTC. Translation gives CAISDGQPFNYGYTF. The chain uses TRBV10-3 and TRBJ1-2, with D perhaps TRBD1 (5 bases). The CDR3 extends over 15 amino acids. Germline CDR1 and CDR2: ENHRY and SYGVKD. Trimming took off 3 bases at V and 1 base at J, with 12 bases between the two ends.

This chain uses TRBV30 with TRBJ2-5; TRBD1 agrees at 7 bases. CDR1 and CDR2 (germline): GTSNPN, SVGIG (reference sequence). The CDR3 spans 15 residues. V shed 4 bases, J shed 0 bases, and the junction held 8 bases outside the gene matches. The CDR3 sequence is CAWNLGGAHQETQYF. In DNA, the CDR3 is TGTGCCTGGAATTTAGGGGGCGCACACCAAGAGACCCAGTACTTC.

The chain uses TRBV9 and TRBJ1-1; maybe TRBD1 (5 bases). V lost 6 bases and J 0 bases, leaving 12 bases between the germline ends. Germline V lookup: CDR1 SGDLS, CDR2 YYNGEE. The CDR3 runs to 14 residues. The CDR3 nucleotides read TGTGCCAGCACACCAGGGAATTTGAACACTGAAGCTTTCTTT. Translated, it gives CASTPGNLNTEAFF.

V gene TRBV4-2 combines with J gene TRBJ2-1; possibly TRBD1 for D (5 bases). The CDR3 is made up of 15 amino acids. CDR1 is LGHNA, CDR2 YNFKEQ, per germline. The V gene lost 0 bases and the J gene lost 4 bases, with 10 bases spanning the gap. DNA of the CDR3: TGTGCCAGCAGCCAAGAGGCGACAGCATACAATGAGCAGTTCTTC. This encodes CASSQEATAYNEQFF.

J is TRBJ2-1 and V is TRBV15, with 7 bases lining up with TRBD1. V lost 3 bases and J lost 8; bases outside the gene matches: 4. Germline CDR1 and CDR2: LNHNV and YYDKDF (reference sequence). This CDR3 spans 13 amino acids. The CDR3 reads CATSRRQGDEQFF. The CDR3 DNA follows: TGTGCCACCAGCAGGAGACAGGGCGATGAGCAGTTCTTC.

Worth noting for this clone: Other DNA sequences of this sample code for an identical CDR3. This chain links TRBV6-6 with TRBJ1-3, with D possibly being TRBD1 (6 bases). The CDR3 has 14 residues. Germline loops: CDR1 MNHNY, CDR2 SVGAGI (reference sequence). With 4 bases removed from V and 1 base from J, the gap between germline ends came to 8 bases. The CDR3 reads CASSSGQSGNTIYF. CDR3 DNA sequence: TGTGCCAGCAGTTCCGGACAGTCTGGAAACACCATATATTTT.

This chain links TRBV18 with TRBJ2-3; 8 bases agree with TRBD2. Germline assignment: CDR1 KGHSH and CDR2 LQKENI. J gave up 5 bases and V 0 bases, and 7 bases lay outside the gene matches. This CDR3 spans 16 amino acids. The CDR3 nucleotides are TGTGCCAGCTCACCACCAAGTAGCGGGGTAGGAGATACGCAGTATTTT. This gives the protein CASSPPSSGVGDTQYF. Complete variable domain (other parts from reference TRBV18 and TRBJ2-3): NAGVMQNPRHLVRRRGQEARLRCSPMKGHSHVYWYRQLPEEGLKFMVYLQKENIIDESGMPKERFSAEFPKEGPSILRIQQVVRGDSAAYFCASSPPSSGVGDTQYFGPGTRLTVL.

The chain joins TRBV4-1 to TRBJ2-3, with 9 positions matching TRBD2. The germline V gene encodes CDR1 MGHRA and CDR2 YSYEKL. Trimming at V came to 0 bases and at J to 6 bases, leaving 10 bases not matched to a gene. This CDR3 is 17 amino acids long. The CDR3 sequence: CASSQDLASGIGDTQYF. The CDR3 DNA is TGCGCCAGCAGCCAAGATTTAGCTAGCGGGATTGGTGATACGCAGTATTTT.

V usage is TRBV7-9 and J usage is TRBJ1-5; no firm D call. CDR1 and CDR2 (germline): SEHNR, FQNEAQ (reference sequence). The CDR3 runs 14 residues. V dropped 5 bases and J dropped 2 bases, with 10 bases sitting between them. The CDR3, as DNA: TGTGCCAGCAGCACCTCCCAAGGCAATCAGCCCCAGCATTTT. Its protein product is CASSTSQGNQPQHF.

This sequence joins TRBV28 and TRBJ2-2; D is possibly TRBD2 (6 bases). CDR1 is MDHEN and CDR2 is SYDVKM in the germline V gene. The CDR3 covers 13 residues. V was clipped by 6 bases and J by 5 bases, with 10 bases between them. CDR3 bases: TGTGCCAGCAGAATGGGGGGAACCGGGGAGCTGTTTTTT. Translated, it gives CASRMGGTGELFF.